The 28 T cell receptor beta chains listed next were all sequenced from one sample in a study of chemoradiotherapy in HPV16-positive cancers. Generated by immunoSEQ multiplex PCR, the TCRdb table keeps only in-frame clones and is missing some. Among fewer than 9,500 clones, around 77% were seen once, and the ten largest hold around 7.7%. This material was acquired from a patient who underwent chemoradiotherapy. The receptors come from a human donor with HPV-associated anogenital cancer.

This clone has a single count. The J gene is TRBJ2-5, the V gene TRBV9; D may be TRBD2 (6 bases). Germline V lookup: CDR1 SGDLS, CDR2 YYNGEE. Trimming took off 1 base at V and 1 base at J, with 8 bases between the two ends. The CDR3 has 14 residues. This chain's CDR3 is CASSVRDFQETQYF. CDR3 sequence (DNA): TGTGCCAGCAGCGTAAGGGACTTCCAAGAGACCCAGTACTTC.

The rearrangement uses TRBV6-1 and TRBJ1-1, with 10 bases fitting TRBD1. From germline, CDR1 is MNHNS and CDR2 SASEGT. Trimming at V came to 3 bases and at J to 4 bases, leaving 8 bases not matched to a gene. The CDR3 spans 16 residues. Written as DNA, the CDR3 is TGTGCCAGCAGTGACCCGGGACAGGGGACCTTCACTGAAGCTTTCTTT. This translates into CASSDPGQGTFTEAFF.

This chain uses TRBV6-1 with TRBJ2-4; 9 positions agree with TRBD1. The CDR3 sequence is 17 residues long. Germline V lookup: CDR1 MNHNS, CDR2 SASEGT. V shed 4 bases and J 2 bases; nucleotides not matched to a gene: 9. CDR3 coding DNA: TGTGCCAGCAGTGCCGGGACAGGGTACGAAACCAAAAACATTCAGTACTTC. Protein sequence: CASSAGTGYETKNIQYF.

The chain joins TRBV13 to TRBJ1-5, with 9 bases identical to TRBD1. The V gene end was trimmed by 1 base and the J gene end by 15 bases; junction bases not matched to a gene: 13. The length of the CDR3 is 15 residues. In germline, CDR1 is PRHDT, CDR2 FYEKMQ (reference sequence). The CDR3, as DNA: TGTGCCAGCAGCTTAGCTAAAAGGGGACAGGGCCCCAGGCATTTT. Its protein is CASSLAKRGQGPRHF.

The rearrangement joins TRBV5-5 to TRBJ2-7; a weak D match, TRBD1 (6 bases). The CDR3 runs 14 residues. Germline assignment: CDR1 SGHKS and CDR2 YYEKEE (reference sequence). V was clipped by 2 bases and J by 0 bases, with 9 bases between them. In DNA, the CDR3 is TGTGCCAGCAGCTTTGACAGGAGCTCCTACGAGCAGTACTTC. The encoded protein is CASSFDRSSYEQYF.

The genes are TRBV28 and TRBJ2-7; D may match TRBD1 or TRBD2 (5 bases each). Trimming took 5 bases from V and 4 from J, leaving 18 bases between them. This CDR3 comprises 15 residues. Germline assignment: CDR1 MDHEN and CDR2 SYDVKM. CDR3 DNA: TGTGCCAGCAGTCCCACAAGGGACGGAATGTACGAGCAGTACTTC. It translates to CASSPTRDGMYEQYF.

The chain is built from TRBV6-5 and TRBJ1-1, with D maybe TRBD1 (5 bases). This CDR3 contains 15 residues. Per germline, CDR1 MNHEY and CDR2 SVGAGI. Trimming left V 1 base short and J 8 bases short, with 17 bases between. The CDR3 nucleotides read TGTGCCAGCAGTTACTTGTCGAGGCAGGGAATAGAAGCTTTCTTT. Translation: CASSYLSRQGIEAFF.

This chain joins TRBV30 and TRBJ2-2; D is ambiguous. This CDR3 is 15 amino acids long. The V end lost 2 bases, the J end lost 5 bases, and 15 bases lay between the germline ends. Germline V gene sequence: CDR1 GTSNPN, CDR2 SVGIG (reference sequence). In DNA, the CDR3 is TGTGCCTGGAGTAAACCGGGTACGAGGACCGGGGAGCTGTTTTTT. Amino acid sequence: CAWSKPGTRTGELFF.

V is TRBV11-2 and J is TRBJ2-7; perhaps TRBD1 as D (5 bases). The length of the CDR3 is 13 residues. V was clipped by 4 bases and J by 3 bases, with 10 bases between them. Looked up from germline, CDR1 is SGHAT and CDR2 is FQNNGV. The CDR3 spells CASSSRQLYEQYF. CDR3 coding DNA: TGTGCCAGCAGCTCTAGACAGCTCTACGAGCAGTACTTC.

This clone has only a few counts. This chain uses TRBV5-4 with TRBJ2-7; 14 bases line up with TRBD2. This CDR3 is built from 17 residues. The junction had 9 bases not matched to a gene; V was cut back by 2 bases and J by 5 bases. Germline loops: CDR1 SGHNT, CDR2 YYREEE (reference sequence). The DNA of the CDR3 is TGTGCCAGCAGCTTTGGACTAGCGGGAGGCCTAGGCAACGAGCAGTACTTC. Its translation: CASSFGLAGGLGNEQYF.

The V gene is TRBV19, the J gene TRBJ1-5; D unclear. Germline V CDR1 and CDR2: LNHDA, SQIVND (reference sequence). Trimming removed 5 bases at V and 2 bases at J, with 16 bases between. The CDR3 runs to 16 residues. The CDR3 nucleotides are TGTGCCAGTAGTTGGAGCGGGAGACGCGGCAATCAGCCCCAGCATTTT. Translating gives CASSWSGRRGNQPQHF.

The CDR3 loop reads CASSREPSGGRANEQFF. CDR3 sequence (DNA): TGTGCCAGCAGCCGCGAGCCTAGCGGGGGCAGGGCCAATGAGCAGTTCTTC. This chain joins TRBV7-6 and TRBJ2-1; 10 bases are a match to TRBD2. Per the germline V gene, CDR1 is SGHVS and CDR2 is FNYEAQ. This CDR3 has 17 residues. Trimming cost V 5 bases and J 6 bases; bases outside gene matches: 13.

This chain joins TRBV5-6 and TRBJ2-7, with TRBD1 as a possible D gene (6 bases). CDR1 is SGHDT, CDR2 YYEEEE, per germline. The CDR3 extends over 12 amino acids. V lost 5 bases, J lost 6 bases, and 12 bases lay in between. The CDR3 loop reads CASRHTGSEQYF. For the CDR3, the DNA is TGTGCCAGCAGACACACAGGGTCCGAGCAGTACTTC.

This chain uses TRBV5-1 with TRBJ1-5; 10 positions agree with TRBD1. Unmatched junction bases numbered 8, after V lost 4 bases and J lost 7 bases. Per the germline V gene, CDR1 is SGHRS and CDR2 is YFSETQ. The CDR3 is made up of 15 amino acids. The CDR3 here is CASSPGQGVEQPQHF. The CDR3 nucleotides are TGCGCCAGCAGCCCCGGACAGGGGGTTGAACAGCCCCAGCATTTT.

The V gene is TRBV15, the J gene TRBJ2-1, with TRBD2 matching 12 bases. The CDR3 extends over 17 amino acids. Germline V lookup: CDR1 LNHNV, CDR2 YYDKDF (reference sequence). J gave up 4 bases and V 5 bases, and 9 bases lay outside the gene matches. For the CDR3, the DNA is TGTGCCACCAGCCGCTCCTTTCTAGCGGGGGGGTACAATGAGCAGTTCTTC. Protein sequence: CATSRSFLAGGYNEQFF.

The rearrangement joins TRBV27 to TRBJ1-2; 7 bases line up with TRBD1. Germline values: CDR1 MNHEY, CDR2 SMNVEV (reference sequence). This CDR3 has 18 residues. V was pared by 3 bases and J by 7 bases, with 20 bases of the junction left unmatched. The chain's CDR3 is CASSFLSRSTGNPFGYTF. CDR3 nucleotides: TGTGCCAGCAGTTTTCTCTCTCGTTCGACAGGGAACCCTTTTGGCTACACCTTC.

The rearrangement links TRBV28 to TRBJ1-4; no clear D gene. Germline V gene data show CDR1 as MDHEN and CDR2 as SYDVKM. Trimming took off 5 bases at V and 17 bases at J, with 21 bases between the two ends. The CDR3 has 13 residues. CDR3 sequence (DNA): TGTGCCAGCAGTCTCCGGAAAGAAAGGGCAGGCTTTTTT. The encoded protein is CASSLRKERAGFF.

This clone has a single count. The V gene is TRBV30, the J gene TRBJ2-7; perhaps D is TRBD1 or TRBD2 (5 bases each). In germline, CDR1 is GTSNPN, CDR2 SVGIG (reference sequence). CDR3 length: 15 amino acids. With 8 bases removed from V and 6 bases from J, the gap between germline ends came to 26 bases. The CDR3 protein is CAGGPRRDYRGEQYF. DNA of the CDR3: TGTGCCGGAGGACCTCGCAGGGATTATAGGGGCGAGCAGTACTTC. Using reference TRBV30 and TRBJ2-7 for the parts outside the CDR3, the full variable domain is SQTIHQWPATLVQPVGSPLSLECTVEGTSNPNLYWYRQAAGRGLQLLFYSVGIGQISSEVPQNLSASRPQDRQFILSSKKLLLSDSGFYLCAGGPRRDYRGEQYFGPGTRLTVT.

V usage is TRBV18 and J usage is TRBJ2-2, with D perhaps given as TRBD1 or TRBD2 (5 bases each). The V gene's germline CDR1 is KGHSH and CDR2 LQKENI. The CDR3 extends over 15 amino acids. The V end lost 0 bases, the J end lost 4 bases, and 9 bases lay between the germline ends. Written as DNA, the CDR3 is TGTGCCAGCTCACCACCGGGGGACGTCACCGGGGAGCTGTTTTTT. Its translation: CASSPPGDVTGELFF.

The chain is built from TRBV6-5 and TRBJ1-1; TRBD1 might be the D (5 bases). Between the trimmed V and J ends, which lost 0 bases and 4 bases, there was a span of 15 bases. The CDR3 extends over 16 amino acids. In germline, CDR1 is MNHEY, CDR2 SVGAGI. The CDR3 region has the DNA TGTGCCAGCAGTTACTCCAGCCCCGTAAGGGGCACTGAAGCTTTCTTT. It is translated as CASSYSSPVRGTEAFF.

This clone appeared a few times. The rearrangement joins TRBV7-9 to TRBJ2-7; D remains unclear. Germline V gene sequence: CDR1 SEHNR, CDR2 FQNEAQ (reference sequence). The CDR3 has 13 amino acids. With 5 bases removed from V and 4 bases from J, the gap between germline ends came to 12 bases. CDR3 sequence: CASSRAVGYEQYF. DNA of the CDR3: TGTGCCAGCAGCCGGGCAGTCGGTTACGAGCAGTACTTC.

The chain carries TRBV7-9 and TRBJ2-3; 12 bases are shared with TRBD2. After removal of 5 bases from V and 6 bases from J, the junction contained 6 bases not matched to a gene. The CDR3 runs to 15 residues. Per germline, CDR1 SEHNR and CDR2 FQNEAQ (reference sequence). The CDR3 here is CASSTGLAGSDTQYF. As DNA, the CDR3 is TGTGCCAGCAGCACCGGACTAGCGGGATCGGATACGCAGTATTTT.

The V and J genes are TRBV7-2 and TRBJ2-1, with D tentatively TRBD2 (6 bases). Trimming pared 0 bases from V and 9 bases from J, leaving 12 bases between. CDR3 size: 14 residues. Per the germline V gene, CDR1 is SGHTA and CDR2 is FQGNSA. For the CDR3, the DNA is TGTGCCAGCAGCTTAGCCGGGACTGGGGGTGAGCAGTTCTTC. Protein: CASSLAGTGGEQFF.

The V call is TRBV29-1, the J call TRBJ1-1; tentatively, D is TRBD1 (6 bases). Germline CDR1 is SQVTM and CDR2 is ANQGSEA. CDR3 length: 13 amino acids. V shed 3 bases and J shed 4 bases, with 12 bases lying between them. In DNA, the CDR3 is TGCAGCGTTGAGAACAGGGCCTCCACTGAAGCTTTCTTT. The encoded protein is CSVENRASTEAFF.

This clone came up a few times. The rearrangement joins TRBV6-5 to TRBJ1-1, with a possible D match to TRBD1 (6 bases). Germline V gene data show CDR1 as MNHEY and CDR2 as SVGAGI. The ends were cut back, 5 bases at V and 2 bases at J, with 12 bases in the middle. CDR3 length equals 14 residues. The DNA for the CDR3 is TGTGCCAGCAGTAAAAACAGGGTTAACACTGAAGCTTTCTTT. Its protein product is CASSKNRVNTEAFF.

The chain joins TRBV7-9 to TRBJ1-4; D remains unclear. V was pared by 3 bases and J by 5 bases, with 10 bases between. The CDR3 totals 14 residues. Germline V gives CDR1 SEHNR, CDR2 FQNEAQ (reference sequence). CDR3: CASSFGQINEKLFF. The CDR3 DNA reads as TGTGCCAGCAGCTTTGGTCAGATCAATGAAAAACTGTTTTTT.

J is TRBJ1-3 and V is TRBV7-8; D gene uncertain. V was cut by 5 bases and J by 2 bases, with 7 bases left in between. The germline gives CDR1 SGHVS, CDR2 FQNEAQ. The CDR3 has 13 residues. The CDR3 DNA is TGTGCCAGCAGCCCCATAGCTGGAAACACCATATATTTT. Amino acids: CASSPIAGNTIYF.

The chain couples TRBV30 to TRBJ1-3, with D hard to call. The CDR3 runs to 14 residues. Germline V lookup: CDR1 GTSNPN, CDR2 SVGIG (reference sequence). The V and J ends lost 1 base and 0 bases respectively, with 7 bases between them. The CDR3 coding sequence is TGTGCCTGGAGTGGTTCGAACTCTGGAAACACCATATATTTT. Protein sequence: CAWSGSNSGNTIYF.